This section outlines one T cell receptor (beta chain) sequence together with its context. As originally analysed: Amplified reference gene primers provided the basis for estimating nucleated cell counts. TCRdb keeps only in-frame clones here, not all; method: immunoSEQ multiplex PCR. The V and J calls and the clone size are those of that table, but D and trimming were determined from the DNA. The table has about 220,000 clones, more than 70% seen once; the top ten hold 3.6%. This sample is drawn from a study of blood T cell repertoires in COVID-19. For the study at large: PBMCs, B-cell-depleted T cells, or T cells were the source of the cDNA or gDNA that made up the material.

Source material: peripheral blood. This clonotype was sampled from an elderly woman with acute or convalescent COVID-19.

The DNA for the CDR3 is TGTGCCAGCAGTTCAGGGGTTTGGAATGGCTACACCTTC. The encoded protein is CASSSGVWNGYTF. V and J are TRBV6-1 and TRBJ1-2, with TRBD1 as a possible D gene (6 bases). There are 13 residues in the CDR3. In germline, CDR1 is MNHNS, CDR2 SASEGT. Trimming removed 5 bases at V and 6 bases at J, with 13 bases between.